Given below is one TCR beta chain in context. This record belongs to a study of OX40 agonist ivuxolimab in advanced cancers. The wider study: The group had a mean age of about 60 years, ranged from roughly 23 to 85, and was 80% to 85% male. A history of anti-PD-1, anti-PD-L1 or anti-CTLA-4 therapy was acceptable, and approximately 39% had some.

Profiling relied on immunoSEQ multiplex PCR, and the TCRdb table lists in-frame clones only, not all of them. The table lists tens of thousands of clones, around 81% of them singletons, with about 1% in the top ten. Per the germline V gene, CDR1 is SGHNT and CDR2 is YYREEE (reference sequence). Trimming left V 5 bases short and J 5 bases short, with 16 bases between. This CDR3 comprises 14 residues. The chain carries TRBV5-4 and TRBJ1-1, with a weak D call TRBD1 (6 bases). The material sequenced was CD4+ or CD8+ T cells sorted from blood, taken in a trial of the OX40 agonist ivuxolimab. This TCR came from an adult with an advanced solid tumor such as melanoma, head and neck, liver or kidney cancer. The CDR3 spells CASSPGEGGTEAFF. The CDR3 nucleotides read TGTGCCAGCAGTCCAGGAGAGGGGGGTACTGAAGCTTTCTTT.